The source of this TCR beta chain is a study of blood T cell repertoires in COVID-19. Germline V gene sequence: CDR1 SNHLY, CDR2 FYNNEI. Trimming removed 4 bases at V and 8 bases at J, with 17 bases between. The CDR3 is 14 amino acids. Authors' analysis steps: Estimates of nucleated cell counts were drawn from the amplification of reference gene primers. Profiled with immunoSEQ multiplex PCR; TCRdb holds only in-frame clones, not every one. V and J calls and clone size are as listed in that table; D and trimming were resolved from the DNA. The profile covers 75,000 to 85,000 clones, with approximately 82% appearing a single time and approximately 7% taken by the ten largest.

The sequencing input was peripheral blood. The TCR originated in a human donor in a cohort sampled during active COVID-19. The chain recombines TRBV2 with TRBJ1-1; D gene uncertain. Written as DNA, the CDR3 is TGTGCCAGCAGTGTTATATTGCCGAGTGAGGAAGCTTTCTTT. This encodes CASSVILPSEEAFF.